The clone carrying this T cell receptor beta chain was picked up a small number of times. The assay was immunoSEQ multiplex PCR, and TCRdb's table has in-frame clones only and misses some. The repertoire has roughly 60,000 clones, approximately 92% of them found once; the top ten carry more than 1.3%. This sample stems from a study of T cell changes during pregnancy in multiple sclerosis. Germline V gene lookup returns CDR1 WNHNN and CDR2 SYGVQD (reference sequence). The length of the CDR3 is 16 residues. The J segment lost 4 bases and the V segment lost 0 bases, leaving 6 bases of the junction unmatched.

Sample: peripheral blood, taken in the second trimester of pregnancy. This TCR was recovered from a female donor with multiple sclerosis, enrolled in a pregnancy study. The V gene is TRBV10-1, the J gene TRBJ2-7; 10 nucleotides line up with TRBD2. CDR3 DNA sequence: TGCGCCAGCAGTGAGTCGGCTAGCGGGAGACCATACGAGCAGTACTTC. Amino acids: CASSESASGRPYEQYF.